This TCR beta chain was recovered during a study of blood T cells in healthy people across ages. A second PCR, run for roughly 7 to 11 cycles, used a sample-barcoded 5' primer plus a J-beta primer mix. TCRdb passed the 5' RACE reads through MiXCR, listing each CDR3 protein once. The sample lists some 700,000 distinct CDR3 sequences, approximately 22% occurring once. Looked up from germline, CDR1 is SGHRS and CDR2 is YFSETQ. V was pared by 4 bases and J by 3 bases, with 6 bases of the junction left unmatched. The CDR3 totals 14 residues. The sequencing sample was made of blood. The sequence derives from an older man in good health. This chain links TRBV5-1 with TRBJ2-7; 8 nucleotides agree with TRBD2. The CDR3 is CASSESGGGYEQYF. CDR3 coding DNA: TGCGCCAGCAGCGAGAGCGGGGGAGGCTACGAGCAGTACTTC.